A selection of T cell receptor beta chains follows, all from one sample in a study of beta chain features in type 1 diabetes. Here immunoSEQ multiplex PCR was the method, and the copy in TCRdb shows in-frame clones only, minus some. The profile shows about 230,000 clones, over 8.5% of them singletons. Sequences were obtained from naive CD4+ T cells from blood. The receptor source for this set is a woman between 18 and 29 years old in good health. The CDR3 runs from the conserved cysteine through the conserved F or W. The D gene is left open where the match is weak. Where a row states a size, it is once, few, many or the class of an expanded clone; other rows omit it.

D	size	V	length	J	DNA	CDR3
TRBD2	few	TRBV4-1	16	TRBJ2-5	TGCGCCAGCAGCCAATTCAGACTAGCAGGACAAGAGACCCAGTACTTC	CASSQFRLAGQETQYF
NA	many	TRBV7-2	15	TRBJ2-5	TGTGCCAGCAGCGCACTGGGCCAGTACCAAGAGACCCAGTACTTC	CASSALGQYQETQYF
TRBD1	few	TRBV5-1	15	TRBJ1-2	TGCGCCAGCAGCTTGGGGGACAGTGAGAACTATGGCTACACCTTC	CASSLGDSENYGYTF
NA	few	TRBV4-1	15	TRBJ1-1	TGCGCCAGCAGCCAAGAGGCCTCTCGCAGCACTGAAGCTTTCTTT	CASSQEASRSTEAFF
NA	few	TRBV2	13	TRBJ1-1	TGTGCCAGCAGTGCGGGTGTGTGGCAAGAAGCTTTCTTT	CASSAGVWQEAFF
NA	NA	TRBV6-5	13	TRBJ1-2	TGTGCCAGCAGTTACTCTCGGGGGAATGGCTACACCTTC	CASSYSRGNGYTF
TRBD1	few	TRBV4-1	16	TRBJ2-2	TGCGCCAGCAGCAAAGAAGGACAGGGGGACCCCGGGGAGCTGTTTTTT	CASSKEGQGDPGELFF
TRBD1	NA	TRBV9	16	TRBJ1-1	TGTGCCAGCAGCGTAGCACCGGGACAGGGGAACACTGAAGCTTTCTTT	CASSVAPGQGNTEAFF
TRBD1	few	TRBV19	16	TRBJ2-1	TGTGCCAGTAGTACCGGACAGGGGGTCACGGGCAATGAGCAGTTCTTC	CASSTGQGVTGNEQFF
NA	NA	TRBV9	11	TRBJ1-1	TGTGCCAGCAGCGTAGGACAGATCGCTTTCTTT	CASSVGQIAFF
TRBD2	NA	TRBV18	16	TRBJ2-2	TGTGCCAGCTCACCAGTCGCCAGCGGGGGACCCGGGGAGCTGTTTTTT	CASSPVASGGPGELFF
NA	NA	TRBV4-2	16	TRBJ1-1	TGTGCCAGCAGCCAAGATGCCTGGGGGGAGGACACTGAAGCTTTCTTT	CASSQDAWGEDTEAFF
NA	NA	TRBV5-1	15	TRBJ2-3	TGCGCCAGCAGCTTGACGGGGACAAACACAGATACGCAGTATTTT	CASSLTGTNTDTQYF
NA	few	TRBV30	14	TRBJ1-2	TGTGCCTGGGCAATCAGAGGCCTCAACTATGGCTACACCTTC	CAWAIRGLNYGYTF
TRBD1	NA	TRBV2	13	TRBJ1-5	TGTGCCAGTACAGGGGCCAGCAATCAGCCCCAGCATTTT	CASTGASNQPQHF
TRBD1	few	TRBV5-1	16	TRBJ2-2	TGCGCCAGCAGCTTGCTTGGACAGGCCGACACCGGGGAGCTGTTTTTT	CASSLLGQADTGELFF
TRBD1	few	TRBV5-5	16	TRBJ2-2	TGTGCCAGCAGCCCCCGGGACAGACCGCGGACCGGGGAGCTGTTTTTT	CASSPRDRPRTGELFF
NA	few	TRBV5-4	13	TRBJ1-1	TGTGCCAGCAGCTTGCGCCCGGTCACTGAAGCTTTCTTT	CASSLRPVTEAFF
TRBD1	NA	TRBV19	14	TRBJ1-1	TGTGCCAGTAGACGACAGGGAATGAACACTGAAGCTTTCTTT	CASRRQGMNTEAFF
TRBD1	NA	TRBV27	15	TRBJ2-5	TGTGCCAGCGCTGCCGGGACAGGGTACCAAGAGACCCAGTACTTC	CASAAGTGYQETQYF
NA	few	TRBV6-5	13	TRBJ2-7	TGTGCCAGCAGTTACATGGCCGGGGGCGAGCAGTACTTC	CASSYMAGGEQYF
TRBD2	NA	TRBV7-2	16	TRBJ2-5	TGTGCCAGCAGCCTCGCATGGGGTAGCGGGGGCGAGACCCAGTACTTC	CASSLAWGSGGETQYF
NA	few	TRBV6-1	13	TRBJ2-1	TGTGCCAGCAGTGATGGAGGGGTACGGGAGCAGTTCTTC	CASSDGGVREQFF
NA	NA	TRBV5-1	16	TRBJ2-1	TGCGCCAGCAAAGAGGTGGAGGGAATCATCGGCGCGGAGCAGTTCTTC	CASKEVEGIIGAEQFF
TRBD1	few	TRBV19	17	TRBJ1-1	TGTGCCAGTAGTTATACTCGGACAGGGGGCGCCGGCACTGAAGCTTTCTTT	CASSYTRTGGAGTEAFF
NA	many	TRBV14	15	TRBJ2-1	TGTGCCAGCAGCCCCAATCTATTCGGTAGCAATGAGCAGTTCTTC	CASSPNLFGSNEQFF
TRBD1	NA	TRBV19	17	TRBJ2-1	TGTGCCAGTAGTAGCCCCCCCGGGACAGGGGTCTACAATGAGCAGTTCTTC	CASSSPPGTGVYNEQFF
NA	few	TRBV9	14	TRBJ2-7	TGTGCCAGCAGCGTAGGGTCTAGCTCCTACGAGCAGTACTTC	CASSVGSSSYEQYF
NA	NA	TRBV25-1	15	TRBJ2-3	TGTGCCAGCAGTCAACGGGACATAAGCACAGATACGCAGTATTTT	CASSQRDISTDTQYF
TRBD1	NA	TRBV5-4	15	TRBJ1-1	TGTGCCAGCAGCTCCACCGGGACAGTAGAAACTGAAGCTTTCTTT	CASSSTGTVETEAFF
NA	few	TRBV7-6	15	TRBJ1-2	TGTGCCAGCAGCTTAGCTCTTACAGATCTTATGGGCTACACCTTC	CASSLALTDLMGYTF
TRBD2	NA	TRBV6-6	14	TRBJ2-3	TGTGCCAGCAGTTCCTGGGGGGGAGGAAATACGCAGTATTTT	CASSSWGGGNTQYF
NA	NA	TRBV30	13	TRBJ1-3	TGTGCCTGGAGCCAGGGGCCGGTGAACACCATATATTTT	CAWSQGPVNTIYF
NA	NA	TRBV5-1	17	TRBJ1-5	TGCGCCAGCAGCCTGGGGTCACAGGGTAACGGCAATCAGCCCCAGCATTTT	CASSLGSQGNGNQPQHF
TRBD2	NA	TRBV9	14	TRBJ2-5	TGTGCCAGCAGCGCCTCTGCCGGGGGGGAGACCCAGTACTTC	CASSASAGGETQYF
TRBD2	NA	TRBV4-1	14	TRBJ2-7	TGCGCCAGCAGCCCTTTGACGGGAGGGGACGAGCAGTACTTC	CASSPLTGGDEQYF
NA	few	TRBV5-1	15	TRBJ2-5	TGCGCCAGCAGCCCGCGGGACGGAAAACAAGAGACCCAGTACTTC	CASSPRDGKQETQYF
NA	few	TRBV5-4	15	TRBJ2-1	TGTGCCAGCAGCTTCTACAGGGAAACCTACAATGAGCAGTTCTTC	CASSFYRETYNEQFF
NA	few	TRBV9	16	TRBJ2-1	TGTGCCAGCAGCGTAGGTGGGGGACAAGCCTACAATGAGCAGTTCTTC	CASSVGGGQAYNEQFF
NA	NA	TRBV5-1	13	TRBJ1-2	TGCGCCAGCAGTCTGGGACAAGACTATGGCTACACCTTC	CASSLGQDYGYTF
TRBD1	few	TRBV19	15	TRBJ1-4	TGTGCCAGTAGCAGGGGACAGGGACTAAATGAAAAACTGTTTTTT	CASSRGQGLNEKLFF
TRBD1	NA	TRBV19	17	TRBJ1-2	TGTGCCAGTAGTCTGGGGACAGGACGACACTCTACCTATGGCTACACCTTC	CASSLGTGRHSTYGYTF
NA	few	TRBV30	17	TRBJ1-4	TGTGCCTGGGGGGGGATGGACTACTCCGCAACTAATGAAAAACTGTTTTTT	CAWGGMDYSATNEKLFF
NA	few	TRBV30	12	TRBJ1-5	TGTGCCTGGAGTCCTACTAATCAGCCCCAGCATTTT	CAWSPTNQPQHF
NA	NA	TRBV29-1	13	TRBJ1-2	TGCAGCGTTGGGCAGGGGCTGAACTATGGCTACACCTTC	CSVGQGLNYGYTF
NA	few	TRBV5-4	14	TRBJ1-2	TGTGCCAGCAGCCCCCGGGAGGGGGTATGGGGCTACACCTTC	CASSPREGVWGYTF
TRBD2	few	TRBV30	15	TRBJ2-7	TGTGCCTGGAGTGTTGGACTAGTTTTGTCCTACGAGCAGTACTTC	CAWSVGLVLSYEQYF
TRBD2	NA	TRBV5-1	15	TRBJ2-7	TGCGCCAGCAGTTTAGCGGGAGAGGCTTACTACGAGCAGTACTTC	CASSLAGEAYYEQYF
NA	NA	TRBV5-1	13	TRBJ2-1	TGCGCCAGCAGCTTGGAGACTAGGAATGAGCAGTTCTTC	CASSLETRNEQFF
NA	NA	TRBV18	13	TRBJ1-2	TGTGCCAGCTCACCATCTGTCAGATATGGCTACACCTTC	CASSPSVRYGYTF
NA	few	TRBV2	15	TRBJ2-3	TGTGCCAGCAGTGAAGGCCGCACTAGCACAGATACGCAGTATTTT	CASSEGRTSTDTQYF
NA	few	TRBV20-1	11	TRBJ1-1	TGCAGTGCTAGTCAGGGCCCCCGAACTTTCTTT	CSASQGPRTFF
TRBD2	NA	TRBV5-1	15	TRBJ2-3	TGCGCCTCTCAGAGGCTAGCGGGGAACACAGATACGCAGTATTTT	CASQRLAGNTDTQYF
TRBD1	NA	TRBV27	17	TRBJ2-7	TGTGCCAGCAGTTTAAATCCTTCCCCCGTACAGGGGAACGAGCAGTACTTC	CASSLNPSPVQGNEQYF
NA	few	TRBV5-1	15	TRBJ1-1	TGCGCCAGCCACCAATCGGGGGTGGGGAACACTGAAGCTTTCTTT	CASHQSGVGNTEAFF
TRBD1	few	TRBV2	16	TRBJ2-2	TGTGCCAGCAGTGAAGCGGGACAGACGAACACCGGGGAGCTGTTTTTT	CASSEAGQTNTGELFF
NA	NA	TRBV18	14	TRBJ1-5	TGTGCCAGCTCGGGCGGGAACGGCAATCAGCCCCAGCATTTT	CASSGGNGNQPQHF
NA	NA	TRBV27	13	TRBJ1-5	TGTGCCAGCAGTTTCAGGGGTCATCAGCCCCAGCATTTT	CASSFRGHQPQHF
NA	few	TRBV7-8	20	TRBJ2-1	TGTGCCAGCAGCGTACGAACAGGGGAGGTGACCGTATATGCCTACAATGAGCAGTTCTTC	CASSVRTGEVTVYAYNEQFF